This TCR beta chain was found in a study of T cell repertoires in cytomegalovirus infection. Across the study: Indications came from public TCR beta signatures; they pointed to CMV infection and to a matching HLA type. Study outcomes and limitations: Dominating the ex vivo response were TCR beta clonotypes that were CMV-specific and HLA-C-restricted.

This clonotype was recorded many times. Its matching antigen is unknown. V was clipped by 4 bases and J by 7 bases; unmatched bases: 8. This CDR3 has 15 residues. TCRdb recomputed calls from the reads with MiXCR, one row per CDR3 protein. The sample carries over 250,000 distinct CDR3 sequences, around 20% recorded once. V is TRBV12-3 or TRBV12-4 and J is TRBJ2-1; 9 bases are shared with TRBD1. The clonotype originates from a human donor in good health (CMV status not recorded). Some clones in this sample may be carry-over from other donors' samples. The sample was cultured PBMCs, taken from culture after CMV antigen stimulation. The CDR3 protein is CASSSPGQGENEQFF. Here the CDR3 DNA reads TGTGCCAGCAGTTCACCGGGACAGGGAGAGAATGAGCAGTTCTTC.